The 17 T cell receptor beta chains below come from one sample, sequenced in a study of blood T cells in healthy people across ages (dated by TCRdb to between 2014 and 2016). Libraries were constructed by 5' RACE. The listed sequencing device is Illumina HiSeq 2500. A second about 7 to 11 cycle PCR used a sample-barcoded 5' primer and a J-beta primer mix. TCRdb reprocessing: public reads trimmed at Q25 with fastp, clones called with MiXCR, in-frame beta chains kept. Rows are combined by CDR3 protein, so each entry shows the most common genes and DNA. Present in this sample are 1.5 million to 2 million distinct CDR3 sequences, roughly 30% of which were seen just once. Around 7.7% of the sample is taken by the ten largest. Input material: blood. Source of these receptors: a woman in her 30s in good health.

A note on this clonotype: Possible read error: a much larger clone is one base away. The chain links TRBV20-1 to TRBJ2-1; the D gene is possibly TRBD2 (7 bases). V lost 3 bases, J lost 5 bases, and 23 bases lay in between. Germline V gene lookup returns CDR1 DFQATT and CDR2 SNEGSKA (reference sequence). The CDR3 is 17 amino acids. The chain's CDR3 is CSARGATSGKGHNEQFF. The CDR3 nucleotides are TGCAGTGCTAGGGGGGCTACAAGCGGGAAAGGACACAATGAGCAGTTCTTC.

The chain employs TRBV5-1 and TRBJ2-4; D possibly corresponds to TRBD1 (6 bases). Trimming removed 7 bases from V and 0 bases from J, with 20 bases in between. Germline CDR1 is SGHRS and CDR2 is YFSETQ. The CDR3 spans 17 residues. The CDR3 bases are TGCGCCAGCGCGACAGGCGACACGGGGTTAGCCAAAAACATTCAGTACTTC. As protein: CASATGDTGLAKNIQYF.

This clonotype was seen repeatedly, ten times or more. The genes are TRBV12-3 or TRBV12-4 and TRBJ2-7, with D perhaps matching TRBD2 (6 bases). The CDR3 consists of 15 residues. V gave up 3 bases and J gave up 3 bases, with 15 bases separating them. The CDR3 DNA follows: TGTGCCAGCAGTTTCCCCCCCTCGGGGGTCTACGAGCAGTACTTC. Translation gives CASSFPPSGVYEQYF.

This clonotype was picked up one time. The chain carries TRBV7-6 and TRBJ2-3; D is uncertain. Germline CDR1 reads SGHVS; CDR2 reads FNYEAQ. V was clipped by 5 bases and J by 2 bases, with 11 bases between them. This CDR3 is 14 amino acids long. The CDR3 DNA reads TGTGCCAGCAGCCCTACTACCCTCACAGATACGCAGTATTTT. It codes for CASSPTTLTDTQYF.

This chain uses TRBV20-1 with TRBJ2-7; TRBD2 agrees at 8 bases. Germline assignment: CDR1 DFQATT and CDR2 SNEGSKA (reference sequence). V lost 6 bases, J lost 3 bases, and 10 bases stayed unmatched. The CDR3 totals 14 residues. The CDR3 spells CSATRTSSLYEQYF. The CDR3 nucleotides read TGCAGTGCCACCCGGACTAGCAGCCTCTACGAGCAGTACTTC.

In this sample, this clonotype turned up many times. The J gene is TRBJ2-1, the V gene TRBV5-5; D possibly corresponds to TRBD1 (6 bases). This CDR3 region has 15 residues. The ends were cut back, 4 bases at V and 4 bases at J, with 15 bases in the middle. The germline CDR1 and CDR2 sequences are SGHKS and YYEKEE (reference sequence). The CDR3 nucleotides are TGTGCCAGCAGCCCGGACGTAGGGGGTTACAATGAGCAGTTCTTC. It codes for CASSPDVGGYNEQFF.

The V gene is TRBV3-1, the J gene TRBJ1-1, with D possibly TRBD1 on 5 matching bases. Germline V lookup: CDR1 LGHDT, CDR2 YNNKEL (reference sequence). Trimming pared 1 base from V and 4 bases from J, leaving 13 bases between. CDR3 length equals 15 residues. The CDR3 sequence is CASSQGWEGTTEAFF. In nucleotides, the CDR3 is TGTGCCAGCAGCCAAGGGTGGGAGGGGACCACTGAAGCTTTCTTT.

The chain joins TRBV11-2 to TRBJ2-5, with a tentative D call TRBD2 (6 bases). Trimming took off 4 bases at V and 4 bases at J, with 22 bases between the two ends. Looked up from germline, CDR1 is SGHAT and CDR2 is FQNNGV. This CDR3 comprises 17 residues. The CDR3 nucleotides are TGTGCCAGCAGCTGGCCCCCGGGGACTCCCCCTCCAGAGACCCAGTACTTC. Its translation is CASSWPPGTPPPETQYF. Full variable domain (rest looked up from reference TRBV11-2 and TRBJ2-5): EAGVAQSPRYKIIEKRQSVAFWCNPISGHATLYWYQQILGQGPKLLIQFQNNGVVDDSQLPKDRFSAERLKGVDSTLKIQPAKLEDSAVYLCASSWPPGTPPPETQYFGPGTRLLVL.

This clonotype was seen ten or more times. The rearrangement joins TRBV28 to TRBJ2-7; 11 bases fit TRBD2. The germline gives CDR1 MDHEN, CDR2 SYDVKM. With V trimmed by 3 bases and J by 4 bases, 11 bases remained unmatched. This CDR3 is built from 17 residues. CDR3 loop: CASSLYLAGGRGYEQYF. In DNA, the CDR3 is TGTGCCAGCAGTTTGTACCTAGCGGGGGGACGGGGGTACGAGCAGTACTTC.

A word on this clonotype: One junction end disagrees with the germline gene, perhaps due to a read error. The J gene is TRBJ2-3, the V gene TRBV6-6; unclear D gene. Germline CDR1 and CDR2: MNHNY and SVGAGI (reference sequence). This CDR3 has 13 amino acids. The CDR3 coding sequence is TGTACCAGCAGATCCGGCCGGAGAGATACGCAGTATTTT. Its protein product is CTSRSGRRDTQYF.

As regards this clonotype: One base away lies a much larger clone, so this may be a sequencing read error. The chain is built from TRBV12-3 or TRBV12-4 and TRBJ2-6, with D unresolved. Deletions cut 7 bases from V and 2 bases from J, with 9 bases between. The CDR3 extends over 14 amino acids. The CDR3 DNA follows: TGTGCCAGCACCACGTCGGCTGGGGCCAACGTCCTGACTTTC. Its translation: CASTTSAGANVLTF.

This clonotype was observed many times. The rearrangement uses TRBV6-5 and TRBJ1-2, with D perhaps TRBD1 (6 bases). The CDR3 has 15 amino acids. V lost 2 bases to trimming and J lost 0 bases, with 10 bases between them. Germline lookup yields CDR1 MNHEY and CDR2 SVGAGI. The CDR3 sequence: CASSYIRTANYGYTF. As DNA, the CDR3 is TGTGCCAGCAGTTACATTCGGACAGCTAACTATGGCTACACCTTC.

The rearrangement joins TRBV20-1 to TRBJ1-6, with no clear D. Germline values: CDR1 DFQATT, CDR2 SNEGSKA (reference sequence). Trimming took off 5 bases at V and 8 bases at J, with 19 bases between the two ends. The CDR3 has 15 residues. CDR3 bases: TGCAGTGCTCGCGCCGGCTCGATTCGGGATTCACCCCTCCACTTT. This encodes CSARAGSIRDSPLHF.

This clonotype was counted a single time. This may come from a read error, since a much larger clone is one base off. The rearrangement joins TRBV10-1 to TRBJ2-7; 11 bases match TRBD2. The V gene end was trimmed by 2 bases and the J gene end by 5 bases; junction bases not matched to a gene: 8. Germline loops: CDR1 WNHNN, CDR2 SYGVQD (reference sequence). The CDR3 runs to 16 residues. CDR3 nucleotides: TGCGCCAGCAGTGAGAGGGGGCTAGCGGGAGGCAACGAGCAGTACTTC. Translating it yields CASSERGLAGGNEQYF.

This clonotype was picked up a small number of times. The chain links TRBV27 to TRBJ2-1, with 15 bases lining up with TRBD2. The CDR3 sequence is 23 residues long. Germline-derived CDR1 and CDR2 are MNHEY and SMNVEV (reference sequence). V lost 4 bases to trimming and J lost 0 bases; unmatched junction nucleotides: 19. The CDR3 protein is CASSSKRRNTGTSGRSSYNEQFF. The DNA for the CDR3 is TGTGCCAGCAGTTCGAAGCGACGCAACACCGGGACTAGCGGGAGGAGCTCCTACAATGAGCAGTTCTTC.

This clonotype was seen repeatedly, ten times or more. This rearrangement joins TRBV29-1 to TRBJ2-3, with 9 bases identical to TRBD1. V shed 0 bases and J 2 bases; nucleotides not matched to a gene: 9. Germline V gene lookup returns CDR1 SQVTM and CDR2 ANQGSEA. This CDR3 is 17 amino acids long. CDR3 in amino acids: CSVEDVKDRGSTDTQYF. The CDR3 bases are TGCAGCGTTGAAGATGTCAAGGACAGGGGTTCCACAGATACGCAGTATTTT.

This clonotype was counted between two and nine times. This chain links TRBV10-2 with TRBJ2-7; unclear D gene. CDR1 and CDR2 (germline): WSHSY, SAAADI. Trimming cost V 6 bases and J 2 bases, with 8 bases left between them. This CDR3 has 12 residues. In DNA, the CDR3 is TGCGCCAGCAGAGGGAACGCCTACGAGCAGTACTTC. This sequence encodes CASRGNAYEQYF.